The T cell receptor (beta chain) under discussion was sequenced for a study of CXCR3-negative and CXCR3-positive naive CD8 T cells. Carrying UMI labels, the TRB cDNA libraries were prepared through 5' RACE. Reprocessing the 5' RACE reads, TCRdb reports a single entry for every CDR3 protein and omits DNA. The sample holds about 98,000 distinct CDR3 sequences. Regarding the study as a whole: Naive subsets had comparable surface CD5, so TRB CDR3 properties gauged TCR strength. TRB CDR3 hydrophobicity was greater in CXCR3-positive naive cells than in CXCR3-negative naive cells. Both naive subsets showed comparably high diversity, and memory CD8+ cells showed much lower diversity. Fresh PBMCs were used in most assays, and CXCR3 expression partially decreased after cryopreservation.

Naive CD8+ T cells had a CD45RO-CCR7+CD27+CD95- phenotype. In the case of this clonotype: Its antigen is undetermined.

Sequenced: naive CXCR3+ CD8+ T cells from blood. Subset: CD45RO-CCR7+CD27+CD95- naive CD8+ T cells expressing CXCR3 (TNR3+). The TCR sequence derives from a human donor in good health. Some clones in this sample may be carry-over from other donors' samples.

The chain's CDR3 is CAISDLTGIVPGANVLTF. This chain connects TRBV10-3 to TRBJ2-6; TCRdb calls TRBD1, which cannot be checked without DNA. CDR1 is ENHRY, CDR2 SYGVKD, per germline. This CDR3 comprises 18 residues.